This TCR beta chain was sequenced in a study of cytomegalovirus exposure and HLA in healthy donors. The CDR3 consists of 11 residues. Germline V lookup: CDR1 SGHRS, CDR2 YFSETQ. A word on this clone: The antigen remains unidentified. A read error may account for a junction end that differs from germline.

General study points: A later analysis linked a missense DCLRE1C variant to TCR beta V- and J-gene trimming. At a 0.05 false discovery rate, a later analysis found some 18,000 TCR beta sequences to be associated with HLA alleles. The number of N-insertions in an Asian-associated ancestry cluster was reportedly below the approximately 680-donor mean in a later analysis. Earlier findings revealed that most TCR beta V segments proved productive either about 87% or about 30% of the time.

Amplification used 60 Vbeta primers and 13 Jbeta primers. Profiling relied on immunoSEQ multiplex PCR, and the TCRdb table lists in-frame clones only, not all of them. The table has around 120,000 clones, roughly 84% seen once. This chain uses TRBV5-1 with TRBJ1-2; D gene unclear. Sequencing was performed on PBMCs. The receptor was derived from a man aged 45-60 years in good health and CMV-seronegative. CDR3 in amino acids: CARDTACVSPF. In nucleotides, the CDR3 is TGCGCCAGAGATACAGCTTGCGTCTCCCCCTTC.